The text below deals with one T cell receptor (beta chain). It has no known antigen specificity. No base quality information exists; no much larger clone differs at one position. These data originate in a study of control samples from healthy donors and cancer patients (dated by TCRdb to about 2020). Libraries were made using the immunoSEQ multiplex PCR assay. TCRdb took over this immuneACCESS table, retaining in-frame rearrangements with V and J assigned. Such tables are incomplete; in checked studies, under half of the missing clones stem from an unresolved V gene, and the remainder is unexplained. In all, the sample holds about 74,000 clones, and roughly 90% of those were seen once. The ten largest clones take up around 5.7% of the sample. There are 13 amino acids in the CDR3, from cysteine to phenylalanine inclusive. Only the CDR3 DNA is retained, 39 bases long and in frame from the first base. V is reduced by 0 bases and J by 0 bases, leaving a spacing of 2 bases between them. CDR1 and CDR2 are drawn from the germline V gene: KGHSH, LQKENI.

This clonotype was obtained from a woman aged 50 to 60 in good health. The chain couples TRBV18 to TRBJ1-1; confidence is insufficient to name the D gene. Material: blood. CDR3 protein: CASSPPLNTEAFF. The base sequence is TGTGCCAGCTCACCACCATTGAACACTGAAGCTTTCTTT.